A selection of T cell receptor beta chains follows, all from one sample in a study of technical replicates of blood from a few donors. Using immunoSEQ multiplex PCR, the repertoire was profiled, and TCRdb retains in-frame clones only, with some absent. The sample yields approximately 81,000 clones, roughly four fifths seen once. Sequenced input: PBMCs. These receptors were collected from a human donor in good health. Some clones in this sample may be carry-over from other donors' samples. Both conserved end residues are part of each CDR3. D genes are given only for firm matches. Some rows mark clone size as missing; the rest say once, few, many or name a class of expanded clone.

clone_size | j_call | v_call | d_call | cdr3_length | cdr3_aa | cdr3_nt
. | TRBJ2-5 | TRBV9 | TRBD2 | 14 | CASSVGGASETQYF | TGTGCCAGCAGCGTCGGGGGGGCCTCAGAGACCCAGTACTTC
few | TRBJ1-6 | TRBV7-9 | . | 16 | CASSFIGLSYNSPLHF | TGTGCCAGCAGCTTTATAGGACTCTCCTATAATTCACCCCTCCACTTT
. | TRBJ1-1 | TRBV9 | . | 14 | CASSPGYRGTEAFF | TGTGCCAGCAGTCCAGGGTATAGGGGCACTGAAGCTTTCTTT
. | TRBJ2-3 | TRBV2 | TRBD2 | 15 | CASSLRGREGDTQYF | TGTGCCAGCAGTCTCCGGGGACGGGAGGGAGATACGCAGTATTTT
. | TRBJ1-1 | TRBV10-1 | TRBD1 | 13 | CATYRQGPREAFF | TGCGCCACCTACCGACAGGGACCTAGGGAAGCTTTCTTT
. | TRBJ2-7 | TRBV7-8 | TRBD2 | 16 | CASRVLAGGPVYEQYF | TGTGCCAGCAGGGTTCTAGCGGGGGGGCCTGTCTACGAGCAGTACTTC
. | TRBJ2-7 | TRBV20-1 | . | 11 | CSARGGAEQYF | TGCAGTGCTAGGGGCGGGGCCGAGCAGTACTTC
. | TRBJ2-3 | TRBV5-4 | . | 14 | CASRSGEATDTQYF | TGTGCCAGCAGGAGTGGGGAGGCTACAGATACGCAGTATTTT
. | TRBJ1-1 | TRBV6-5 | . | 16 | CASSYRRQTMNTEAFF | TGTGCCAGCAGTTACCGCCGACAGACCATGAACACTGAAGCTTTCTTT
. | TRBJ2-1 | TRBV11-2 | TRBD2 | 12 | CASSSIAGEQFF | TGTGCCAGCAGCTCCATAGCGGGTGAGCAGTTCTTC
. | TRBJ2-5 | TRBV15 | TRBD2 | 17 | CATSRIQLAGGRETQYF | TGTGCCACCAGCAGAATACAGCTAGCGGGGGGGCGGGAGACCCAGTACTTC
. | TRBJ2-7 | TRBV6-5 | TRBD1 | 15 | CASSPTGGSAYEQYF | TGTGCCAGCAGTCCAACAGGGGGCAGCGCCTACGAGCAGTACTTC
. | TRBJ2-3 | TRBV5-4 | . | 15 | CASSLRLVARDTQYF | TGTGCCAGCAGCTTGAGGCTAGTAGCTAGAGATACGCAGTATTTT
. | TRBJ2-7 | TRBV7-2 | TRBD2 | 14 | CASSLGGGSYEQYF | TGTGCCAGCAGCTTGGGGGGGGGTTCCTACGAGCAGTACTTC
few | TRBJ2-2 | TRBV4-1 | . | 15 | CASSRTVGGTGELFF | TGCGCCAGCAGCCGAACCGTTGGCGGGACCGGGGAGCTGTTTTTT
. | TRBJ2-7 | TRBV30 | . | 14 | CAWSATPEASEQYF | TGTGCCTGGAGTGCAACCCCGGAGGCCTCCGAGCAGTACTTC
. | TRBJ2-1 | TRBV5-1 | TRBD2 | 14 | CASSLVPSGEEQFF | TGCGCCAGCAGCTTGGTTCCTAGCGGGGAAGAGCAGTTCTTC
once | TRBJ2-7 | TRBV14 | TRBD2 | 15 | CASSQQTSGAYEQYF | TGTGCCAGCAGCCAACAAACTAGCGGAGCCTACGAGCAGTACTTC
. | TRBJ2-7 | TRBV20-1 | TRBD1 | 10 | CIWDSSEQYF | TGCATTTGGGACAGCTCCGAGCAGTACTTC
. | TRBJ2-7 | TRBV5-4 | TRBD2 | 16 | CASSREGLAANYEQYF | TGTGCCAGCAGTCGAGAAGGACTAGCGGCCAACTACGAGCAGTACTTC
once | TRBJ1-2 | TRBV5-6 | TRBD1 | 13 | CASGRQGNYGYTF | TGTGCCAGCGGAAGACAGGGCAACTATGGCTACACCTTC
few | TRBJ2-1 | TRBV7-9 | TRBD1 | 15 | CASSLTGTGRNEQFF | TGTGCCAGCAGCTTAACCGGGACAGGGCGAAATGAGCAGTTCTTC
. | TRBJ1-3 | TRBV9 | . | 17 | CASSVASRGDSENTIYF | TGTGCCAGCAGCGTAGCCTCCCGAGGGGACTCCGAAAACACCATATATTTT
. | TRBJ2-2 | TRBV7-3 | . | 15 | CASSERVTTPGELFF | TGTGCCAGCAGCGAACGGGTCACAACACCGGGGGAGCTGTTTTTT
. | TRBJ2-1 | TRBV7-2 | . | 14 | CASSFSGLYNEQFF | TGTGCCAGCAGCTTTTCAGGTTTATACAATGAGCAGTTCTTC
. | TRBJ1-1 | TRBV7-9 | TRBD1 | 16 | CASSLTGQGANTEAFF | TGTGCCAGCAGCTTAACGGGACAGGGGGCGAACACTGAAGCTTTCTTT
. | TRBJ1-4 | TRBV6-6 | . | 14 | CASSYGRTNEKLFF | TGTGCCAGCAGTTATGGGAGAACTAATGAAAAACTGTTTTTT
. | TRBJ1-3 | TRBV6-5 | . | 14 | CASSQGAGGNTIYF | TGTGCCAGCAGTCAGGGCGCCGGTGGAAACACCATATATTTT
. | TRBJ2-3 | TRBV7-3 | . | 17 | CASSLGLGGPYADTQYF | TGTGCCAGCAGCTTAGGGTTGGGGGGGCCTTATGCCGATACGCAGTATTTT
. | TRBJ1-2 | TRBV7-9 | . | 14 | CASSLLGPNYGYTF | TGTGCCAGCAGCTTACTTGGGCCAAACTATGGCTACACCTTC
. | TRBJ1-5 | TRBV7-2 | . | 15 | CASRVKGLQNQPQHF | TGTGCCAGCAGAGTAAAGGGACTGCAGAATCAGCCCCAGCATTTT
. | TRBJ2-1 | TRBV6-5 | TRBD2 | 12 | CASSPTGGEQFF | TGTGCCAGCAGCCCAACGGGGGGTGAGCAGTTCTTC
. | TRBJ2-1 | TRBV4-3 | . | 17 | CASSQDWAPGGYNEQFF | TGCGCCAGCAGCCAAGATTGGGCACCGGGCGGGTACAATGAGCAGTTCTTC
. | TRBJ2-5 | TRBV5-3 | TRBD2 | 16 | CARSTGLAGGQETQYF | TGTGCCAGAAGCACCGGACTAGCGGGGGGTCAAGAGACCCAGTACTTC
. | TRBJ1-1 | TRBV29-1 | TRBD1 | 15 | CSARTGEAVMAEAFF | TGCAGCGCCCGGACAGGGGAGGCCGTGATGGCTGAAGCTTTCTTT